This passage covers 27 T cell receptor beta chains from one sample sequenced in a study of blood T cell repertoires in COVID-19. Produced via immunoSEQ multiplex PCR; TCRdb's table is partial and in-frame only. The sample carries about 230,000 clones, 75% to 85% recorded once. Sequencing input: peripheral blood. The receptors here all came from a woman aged 50 to 60 with acute or convalescent COVID-19.

The chain joins TRBV5-4 to TRBJ1-2, with D uncertain. With 4 bases removed from V and 8 bases from J, the gap between germline ends came to 15 bases. The V gene's germline CDR1 is SGHNT and CDR2 YYREEE (reference sequence). The CDR3 spans 13 residues. The CDR3 region is CASSPERSGGYTF. CDR3 nucleotide sequence: TGTGCCAGCAGCCCCGAGCGAAGCGGCGGCTACACCTTC. Combining the CDR3 with reference TRBV5-4 and TRBJ1-2 gives the whole variable domain ETGVTQSPTHLIKTRGQQVTLRCSSQSGHNTVSWYQQALGQGPQFIFQYYREEENGRGNFPPRFSGLQFPNYSSELNVNALELDDSALYLCASSPERSGGYTFGSGTRLTVV.

The chain uses TRBV6-1 and TRBJ2-3, with 11 bases fitting TRBD2. The junction had 12 bases not matched to a gene; V was cut back by 2 bases and J by 5 bases. The CDR3 is made up of 18 amino acids. In germline, CDR1 is MNHNS, CDR2 SASEGT. The CDR3 DNA follows: TGTGCCAGCAGTGAAAGACTAGCGGGACACCACACAGTAGATACGCAGTATTTT. It yields the protein CASSERLAGHHTVDTQYF.

This clone occurred once. The chain joins TRBV15 to TRBJ1-3, with 7 bases that match TRBD1. Losses at the gene ends were 3 bases for V and 9 bases for J; bases not matched to a gene: 5. The germline gives CDR1 LNHNV, CDR2 YYDKDF (reference sequence). This CDR3 comprises 13 residues. The CDR3 sequence: CATSRDRRGTIYF. CDR3 nucleotide sequence: TGTGCCACCAGCAGGGACAGGCGCGGCACCATATATTTT.

Concerning this clone itself: The sample contains more than one DNA sequence encoding this CDR3. This chain joins TRBV29-1 and TRBJ2-3; 7 nucleotides match TRBD1. The CDR3 runs to 15 residues. The J segment lost 0 bases and the V segment lost 0 bases, leaving 3 bases of the junction unmatched. The germline CDR1 and CDR2 sequences are SQVTM and ANQGSEA. The CDR3 DNA reads as TGCAGCGTTGAAGAGGGGACAGCTAGCACAGATACGCAGTATTTT. It translates to CSVEEGTASTDTQYF.

V usage is TRBV5-1 and J usage is TRBJ1-2; 9 bases fit TRBD1. Trimming cost V 4 bases and J 4 bases; bases outside gene matches: 2. Germline V gene sequence: CDR1 SGHRS, CDR2 YFSETQ. The CDR3 covers 13 residues. The CDR3 nucleotides are TGCGCCAGCAGCGGGACAGGGACCTATGGCTACACCTTC. Residues: CASSGTGTYGYTF.

This clone has only a few counts. V usage is TRBV5-6 and J usage is TRBJ2-3; 7 positions agree with TRBD1. V trimming: 2 bases; J trimming: 0 bases; junction bases outside the gene matches: 3. There are 15 residues in the CDR3. Germline V gene data show CDR1 as SGHDT and CDR2 as YYEEEE. CDR3 in amino acids: CASSFGQVSTDTQYF. The CDR3 DNA reads as TGTGCCAGCAGCTTCGGACAGGTGAGCACAGATACGCAGTATTTT.

This clone was observed once. This chain links TRBV11-2 with TRBJ1-4, with 9 bases identical to TRBD1. J gave up 6 bases and V 8 bases, and 7 bases lay outside the gene matches. The CDR3 totals 14 residues. Germline V lookup: CDR1 SGHAT, CDR2 FQNNGV. The DNA for the CDR3 is TGTGCCAGCTCACCGGGACAGGGTTATGAAAAACTGTTTTTT. Its protein is CASSPGQGYEKLFF. Based on the CDR3 plus reference TRBV11-2 and TRBJ1-4, the full variable domain is EAGVAQSPRYKIIEKRQSVAFWCNPISGHATLYWYQQILGQGPKLLIQFQNNGVVDDSQLPKDRFSAERLKGVDSTLKIQPAKLEDSAVYLCASSPGQGYEKLFFGSGTQLSVL.

The chain combines TRBV12-3 or TRBV12-4 with TRBJ1-5, with no clear D. Trimming cost V 2 bases and J 5 bases, with 7 bases left between them. CDR3 length: 13 residues. The CDR3 nucleotides are TGTGCCAGCAGTTTACGGCGGGATCAGCCCCAGCATTTT. It is translated as CASSLRRDQPQHF.

The rearrangement links TRBV5-1 to TRBJ1-1; D perhaps matches TRBD1 (6 bases). The CDR3 length is 12 residues. V was clipped by 2 bases and J by 7 bases, with 9 bases between them. Germline V gene lookup returns CDR1 SGHRS and CDR2 YFSETQ. CDR3 nucleotides: TGCGCCAGCAGCTTACAGGGTGTTGAAGCTTTCTTT. Translating it yields CASSLQGVEAFF.

The chain uses TRBV11-2 and TRBJ2-1, with unresolved D. CDR3 length equals 14 residues. The V end was cut by 5 bases, the J end by 9 bases, with 17 bases between. Germline CDR1 is SGHAT and CDR2 is FQNNGV. This chain's CDR3 is CASSATSGMGEQFF. In DNA, the CDR3 is TGTGCCAGCAGCGCCACCTCAGGAATGGGTGAGCAGTTCTTC.

The gene calls are TRBV10-1 and TRBJ2-4, with D perhaps matching TRBD2 (6 bases). Trimming pared 3 bases from V and 7 bases from J, leaving 16 bases between. Germline assignment: CDR1 WNHNN and CDR2 SYGVQD (reference sequence). This CDR3 region has 15 residues. The CDR3 spells CASSEAAWGRNIQYF. CDR3 coding DNA: TGCGCCAGCAGTGAAGCAGCCTGGGGGAGGAACATTCAGTACTTC.

The V gene is TRBV5-6, the J gene TRBJ2-3; 8 bases are shared with TRBD2. The ends lost 0 bases at V and 6 bases at J; junction bases unmatched: 6. This CDR3 spans 15 amino acids. Germline CDR1 reads SGHDT; CDR2 reads YYEEEE. DNA of the CDR3: TGTGCCAGCAGCTTGGAACTAGCGGTGCACGATACGCAGTATTTT. This codes for CASSLELAVHDTQYF.

V gene TRBV6-5 combines with J gene TRBJ1-2, with D possibly TRBD1 on 6 matching bases. Per the germline V gene, CDR1 is MNHEY and CDR2 is SVGAGI. The CDR3 runs 12 residues. The V and J ends lost 7 bases and 7 bases respectively, with 13 bases between them. The CDR3 is CASTQGMRGYTF. The CDR3 DNA reads TGTGCCAGCACCCAGGGGATGCGTGGCTACACCTTC.

A few counts support this clone. CDR3 in DNA: TGTGCCAGCAGTGAAGCGAGGGACTTCGCGGGGGGATGGGATACGCAGTATTTT. Translated: CASSEARDFAGGWDTQYF. The V gene is TRBV6-1, the J gene TRBJ2-3; 8 nucleotides line up with TRBD2. The CDR3 sequence is 18 residues long. With 0 bases clipped from V and 6 bases from J, the junction kept 14 bases outside the gene matches. CDR1 and CDR2 (germline): MNHNS, SASEGT.

V usage is TRBV6-5 and J usage is TRBJ2-2, with D unclear. The germline V gene encodes CDR1 MNHEY and CDR2 SVGAGI. V was pared by 6 bases and J by 0 bases, with 11 bases between. The CDR3 covers 15 residues. The CDR3 DNA reads as TGTGCCAGCAGCCGCTTCACAACGAACACCGGGGAGCTGTTTTTT. Translation: CASSRFTTNTGELFF.

The chain combines TRBV28 with TRBJ1-2; maybe TRBD1 (5 bases). V was pared by 4 bases and J by 2 bases, with 11 bases between. CDR3 length: 14 amino acids. Germline lookup yields CDR1 MDHEN and CDR2 SYDVKM. For the CDR3, the DNA is TGTGCCAGCAGTTATAGGGCAGGGAACTATGGCTACACCTTC. Protein: CASSYRAGNYGYTF.

V and J are TRBV19 and TRBJ1-6; 10 bases agree with TRBD1. The CDR3 loop spans 14 amino acids. J gave up 7 bases and V 5 bases, and 2 bases lay outside the gene matches. The V gene's germline CDR1 is LNHDA and CDR2 SQIVND (reference sequence). CDR3 bases: TGTGCCAGTAGTCTGGGACAGGGGAATTCACCCCTCCACTTT. Protein sequence: CASSLGQGNSPLHF.

The V gene is TRBV13, the J gene TRBJ1-4, with unresolved D. The CDR3 loop spans 13 amino acids. V lost 4 bases and J lost 5, with 8 bases in between. Looked up from germline, CDR1 is PRHDT and CDR2 is FYEKMQ (reference sequence). The CDR3 DNA reads as TGTGCCAGCAGCTCGGCGGGGAATGAAAAACTGTTTTTT. Translating it yields CASSSAGNEKLFF.

This chain connects TRBV20-1 to TRBJ1-2, with TRBD1 identical over 9 bases. V lost 7 bases and J lost 7; bases outside the gene matches: 4. This CDR3 has 11 residues. Looked up from germline, CDR1 is DFQATT and CDR2 is SNEGSKA (reference sequence). CDR3 sequence reads: CSDGTGLGYTF. The CDR3 coding sequence is TGCAGTGACGGGACAGGGCTTGGCTACACCTTC.

The rearrangement joins TRBV2 to TRBJ1-5, with no clear D. This CDR3 has 12 residues. Between the trimmed V and J ends, which lost 6 bases and 6 bases, there was a span of 9 bases. Germline lookup yields CDR1 SNHLY and CDR2 FYNNEI. In nucleotides, the CDR3 is TGTGCCAGCAGCCTGGGGAGTCAGCCCCAGCATTTT. Encoded protein: CASSLGSQPQHF.

The rearrangement links TRBV28 to TRBJ1-5, with D perhaps TRBD1 (5 bases). Trimming removed 5 bases from V and 5 bases from J, with 13 bases in between. The CDR3 totals 14 residues. The V gene's germline CDR1 is MDHEN and CDR2 SYDVKM. The CDR3 protein is CASSPGGGDQPQHF. CDR3 bases: TGTGCCAGCAGTCCGGGGGGTGGTGATCAGCCCCAGCATTTT.

The rearrangement uses TRBV14 and TRBJ1-2; a weak D match, TRBD1 (5 bases). This CDR3 has 17 amino acids. Trimming left V 1 base short and J 4 bases short, with 19 bases between. From germline, CDR1 is SGHDN and CDR2 FVKESK. The CDR3, as DNA: TGTGCCAGCAGCCAAGGGGTTCTGCGGGGGGGGACCTATGGCTACACCTTC. This sequence encodes CASSQGVLRGGTYGYTF.

The gene calls are TRBV5-1 and TRBJ2-2, with 7 positions matching TRBD2. CDR3 size: 15 residues. The V gene end was trimmed by 4 bases and the J gene end by 6 bases; junction bases not matched to a gene: 9. CDR1 is SGHRS and CDR2 is YFSETQ in the germline V gene. In nucleotides, the CDR3 is TGCGCCAGCAGCCCGGGGGACTACCTGCCCGGGGAGCTGTTTTTT. This translates into CASSPGDYLPGELFF.

The rearrangement joins TRBV7-8 to TRBJ2-7; 9 positions match TRBD2. V lost 1 base to trimming and J lost 6 bases; unmatched junction nucleotides: 4. The CDR3 runs to 14 residues. Germline V gene data show CDR1 as SGHVS and CDR2 as FQNEAQ. DNA of the CDR3: TGTGCCAGCAGCTTAGGGGGACTAGCAGGCGAGCAGTACTTC. Its protein product is CASSLGGLAGEQYF. Variable domain in full (rest from reference TRBV7-8 and TRBJ2-7): GAGVSQSPRYKVAKRGQDVALRCDPISGHVSLFWYQQALGQGPEFLTYFQNEAQLDKSGLPSDRFFAERPEGSVSTLKIQRTQQEDSAVYLCASSLGGLAGEQYFGPGTRLTVT.

The V gene is TRBV2, the J gene TRBJ2-7; 10 nucleotides match TRBD2. Per the germline V gene, CDR1 is SNHLY and CDR2 is FYNNEI. With V trimmed by 8 bases and J by 3 bases, 10 bases remained unmatched. The CDR3 sequence is 15 residues long. In DNA form, the CDR3 reads TGTGCCAGCGGGTTAGCGGGAGGCACCTACTACGAGCAGTACTTC. This translates into CASGLAGGTYYEQYF.

This clone was observed a handful of times. The chain joins TRBV2 to TRBJ2-7; 7 nucleotides align to TRBD2. Germline lookup yields CDR1 SNHLY and CDR2 FYNNEI. The V segment lost 5 bases and the J segment 0 bases; nucleotides outside the gene matches: 7. CDR3 length: 15 amino acids. The CDR3 is CASSKSGESSYEQYF. CDR3 DNA sequence: TGTGCCAGCAGTAAAAGCGGGGAGAGCTCCTACGAGCAGTACTTC.

The V call is TRBV5-1, the J call TRBJ1-1; 9 bases align to TRBD1. Germline-derived CDR1 and CDR2 are SGHRS and YFSETQ. The J segment lost 5 bases and the V segment lost 3 bases, leaving 8 bases of the junction unmatched. The CDR3 length is 15 residues. The CDR3 here is CASSSPGQGPTEAFF. The CDR3 coding sequence is TGCGCCAGCAGCTCTCCGGGACAGGGCCCGACTGAAGCTTTCTTT.